This TCR beta chain is from a study of OX40 agonist ivuxolimab in advanced cancers. In the study overall: A diagnosis of hepatocellular carcinoma, melanoma, renal cell or head and neck cancer was present in dose-escalation patients. Age averaged around 58 years (range roughly 23 to 90), and just over 80% were male. General study findings and limits: Clonal expansion in partial responders at 0.1-3.0 mg/kg ranked among the lowest.

Repertoires were generated with immunoSEQ multiplex PCR, while TCRdb's copy carries only in-frame clones and drops some. Seen here are about 31,000 clones, around 76% observed once, and the top ten hold less than 25%. If patients had autoimmune disease history or systemic immunosuppression, they were excluded. The junction had 9 bases not matched to a gene; V was cut back by 5 bases and J by 4 bases. Germline CDR1 and CDR2: SGHAT and FQNNGV. This CDR3 is 15 amino acids long. With respect to this clone: Its antigen is not identified.

The J gene is TRBJ2-3, the V gene TRBV11-2; 7 bases are shared with TRBD2. This clonotype was sampled from an adult with an advanced solid tumor such as melanoma, head and neck, liver or kidney cancer. Sequencing used CD4+ or CD8+ T cells sorted from blood, obtained in a trial of the OX40 agonist ivuxolimab. CDR3 nucleotides: TGTGCCAGCAGCCTGGTCACGGGGGGACCAGATACGCAGTATTTT. Translating gives CASSLVTGGPDTQYF.